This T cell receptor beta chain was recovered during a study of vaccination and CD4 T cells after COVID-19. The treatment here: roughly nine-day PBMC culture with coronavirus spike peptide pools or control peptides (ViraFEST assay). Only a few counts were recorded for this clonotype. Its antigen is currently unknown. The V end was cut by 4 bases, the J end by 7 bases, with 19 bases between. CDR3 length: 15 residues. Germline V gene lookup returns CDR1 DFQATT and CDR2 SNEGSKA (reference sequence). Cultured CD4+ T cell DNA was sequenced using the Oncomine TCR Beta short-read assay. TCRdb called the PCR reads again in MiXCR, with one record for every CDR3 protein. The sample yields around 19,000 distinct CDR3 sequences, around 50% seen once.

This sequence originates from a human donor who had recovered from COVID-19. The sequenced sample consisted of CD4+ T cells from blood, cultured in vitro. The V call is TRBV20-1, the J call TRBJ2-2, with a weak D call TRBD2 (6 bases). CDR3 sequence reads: CSATAPTRNVGELFF. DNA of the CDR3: TGCAGTGCTACAGCCCCGACTAGGAATGTCGGGGAGCTGTTTTTT.